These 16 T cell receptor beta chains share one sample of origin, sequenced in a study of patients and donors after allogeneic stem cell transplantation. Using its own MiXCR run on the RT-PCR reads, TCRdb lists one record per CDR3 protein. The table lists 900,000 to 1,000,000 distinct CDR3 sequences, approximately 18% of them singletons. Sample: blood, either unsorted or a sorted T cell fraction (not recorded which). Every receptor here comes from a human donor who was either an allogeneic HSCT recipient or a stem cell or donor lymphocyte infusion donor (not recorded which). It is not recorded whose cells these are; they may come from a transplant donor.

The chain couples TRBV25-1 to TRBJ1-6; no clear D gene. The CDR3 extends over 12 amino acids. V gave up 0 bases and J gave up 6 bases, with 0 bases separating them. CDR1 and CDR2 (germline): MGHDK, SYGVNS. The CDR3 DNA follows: TGTGCCAGCAGTGAATATAATTCACCCCTCCACTTT. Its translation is CASSEYNSPLHF. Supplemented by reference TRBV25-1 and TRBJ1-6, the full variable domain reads EADIYQTPRYLVIGTGKKITLECSQTMGHDKMYWYQQDPGMELHLIHYSYGVNSTEKGDLSSESTVSRIRTEHFPLTLESARPSHTSQYLCASSEYNSPLHFGNGTRLTVT.

The CDR3 DNA reads as TGCAGTGCTCCACTTCGGGACAGGGGGTGGGAAGATACGCAGTATTTT. Protein sequence: CSAPLRDRGWEDTQYF. V gene TRBV20-1 combines with J gene TRBJ2-3; TRBD1 matches 11 bases. J was trimmed by 5 bases and V by 5 bases; bases with no gene match: 12. The CDR3 covers 16 residues. Germline V gene sequence: CDR1 DFQATT, CDR2 SNEGSKA (reference sequence).

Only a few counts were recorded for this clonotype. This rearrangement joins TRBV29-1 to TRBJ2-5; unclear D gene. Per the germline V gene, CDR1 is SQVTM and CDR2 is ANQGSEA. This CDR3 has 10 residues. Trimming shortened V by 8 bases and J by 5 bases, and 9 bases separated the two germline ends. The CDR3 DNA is TGCAGCCATGGATGGGAGACCCAGTACTTC. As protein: CSHGWETQYF.

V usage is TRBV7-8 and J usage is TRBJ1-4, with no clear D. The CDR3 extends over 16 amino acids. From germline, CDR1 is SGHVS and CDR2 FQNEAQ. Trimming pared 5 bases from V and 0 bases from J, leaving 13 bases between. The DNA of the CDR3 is TGTGCCAGCAGCGGCCGACGGATTTCAACTAATGAAAAACTGTTTTTT. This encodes CASSGRRISTNEKLFF. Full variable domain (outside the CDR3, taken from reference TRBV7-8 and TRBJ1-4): GAGVSQSPRYKVAKRGQDVALRCDPISGHVSLFWYQQALGQGPEFLTYFQNEAQLDKSGLPSDRFFAERPEGSVSTLKIQRTQQEDSAVYLCASSGRRISTNEKLFFGSGTQLSVL.

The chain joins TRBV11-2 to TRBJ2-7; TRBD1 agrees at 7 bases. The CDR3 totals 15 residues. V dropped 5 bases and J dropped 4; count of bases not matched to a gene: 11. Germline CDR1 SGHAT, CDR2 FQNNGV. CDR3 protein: CASSPREGARYEQYF. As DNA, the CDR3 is TGTGCCAGCAGCCCTAGAGAGGGGGCTAGATACGAGCAGTACTTC.

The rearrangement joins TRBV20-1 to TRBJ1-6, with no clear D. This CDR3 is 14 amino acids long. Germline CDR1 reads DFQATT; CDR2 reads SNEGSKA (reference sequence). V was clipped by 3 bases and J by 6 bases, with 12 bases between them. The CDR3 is CSARAQVRNSPLHF. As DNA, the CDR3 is TGCAGTGCTAGGGCCCAGGTCCGTAATTCACCCCTCCACTTT.

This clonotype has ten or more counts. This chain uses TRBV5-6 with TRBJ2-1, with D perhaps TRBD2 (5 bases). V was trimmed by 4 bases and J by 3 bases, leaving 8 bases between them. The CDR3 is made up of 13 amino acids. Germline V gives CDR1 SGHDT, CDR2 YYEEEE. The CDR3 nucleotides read TGTGCCAGCAGCCAGGACTTCTACAATGAGCAGTTCTTC. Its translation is CASSQDFYNEQFF.

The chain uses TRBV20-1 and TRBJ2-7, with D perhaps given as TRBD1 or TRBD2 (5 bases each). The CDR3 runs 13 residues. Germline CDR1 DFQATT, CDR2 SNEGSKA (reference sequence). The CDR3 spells CSSVRDVFYEQYF. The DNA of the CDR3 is TGCAGCTCTGTAAGGGACGTTTTCTACGAGCAGTACTTC.

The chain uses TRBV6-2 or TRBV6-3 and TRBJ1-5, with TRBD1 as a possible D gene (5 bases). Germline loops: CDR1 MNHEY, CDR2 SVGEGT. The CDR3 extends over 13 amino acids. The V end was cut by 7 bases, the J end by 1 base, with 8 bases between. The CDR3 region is CASNEGSNQPQHF. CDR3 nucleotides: TGTGCCAGCAATGAGGGGAGCAATCAGCCCCAGCATTTT.

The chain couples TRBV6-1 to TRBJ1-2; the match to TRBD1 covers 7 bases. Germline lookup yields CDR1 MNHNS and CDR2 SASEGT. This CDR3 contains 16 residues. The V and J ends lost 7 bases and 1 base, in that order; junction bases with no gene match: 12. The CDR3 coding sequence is TGTGCCAGCACGCCGTGGGGGGACAGAAATAACTATGGCTACACCTTC. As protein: CASTPWGDRNNYGYTF.

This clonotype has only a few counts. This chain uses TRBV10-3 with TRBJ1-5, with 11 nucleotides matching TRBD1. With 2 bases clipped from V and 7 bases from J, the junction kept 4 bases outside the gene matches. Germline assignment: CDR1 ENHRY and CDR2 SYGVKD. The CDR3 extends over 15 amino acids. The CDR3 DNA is TGTGCCATCAGTGAGGTGGGACAGGGGGGACAGCCCCAGCATTTT. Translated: CAISEVGQGGQPQHF.

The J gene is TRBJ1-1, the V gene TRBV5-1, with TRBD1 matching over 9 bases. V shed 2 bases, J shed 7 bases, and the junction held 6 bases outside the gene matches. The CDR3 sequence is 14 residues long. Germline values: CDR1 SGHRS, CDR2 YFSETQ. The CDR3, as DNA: TGCGCCAGCAGCTTAACAGGGGGCTCCCGTGAAGCTTTCTTT. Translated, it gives CASSLTGGSREAFF.

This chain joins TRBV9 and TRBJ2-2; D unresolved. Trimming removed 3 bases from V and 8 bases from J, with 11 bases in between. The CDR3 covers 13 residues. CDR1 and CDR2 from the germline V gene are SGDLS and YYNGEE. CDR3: CASSASFVGELFF. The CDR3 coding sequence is TGTGCCAGCAGCGCCTCCTTTGTGGGGGAGCTGTTTTTT.

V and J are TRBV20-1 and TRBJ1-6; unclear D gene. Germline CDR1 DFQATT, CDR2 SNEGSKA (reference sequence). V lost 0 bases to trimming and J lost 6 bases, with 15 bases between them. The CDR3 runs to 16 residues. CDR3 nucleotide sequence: TGCAGTGCTAGAGATTCTTGGCCAGACCCTAATTCACCCCTCCACTTT. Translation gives CSARDSWPDPNSPLHF.

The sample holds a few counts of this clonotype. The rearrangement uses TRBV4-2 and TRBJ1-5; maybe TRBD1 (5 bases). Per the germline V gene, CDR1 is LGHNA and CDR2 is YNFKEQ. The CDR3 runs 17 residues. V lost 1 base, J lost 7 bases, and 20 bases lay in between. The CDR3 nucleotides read TGTGCCAGCAGCCAAGGGGCAGGGAGGCGCTGGGAGCAGCCCCAGCATTTT. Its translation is CASSQGAGRRWEQPQHF.

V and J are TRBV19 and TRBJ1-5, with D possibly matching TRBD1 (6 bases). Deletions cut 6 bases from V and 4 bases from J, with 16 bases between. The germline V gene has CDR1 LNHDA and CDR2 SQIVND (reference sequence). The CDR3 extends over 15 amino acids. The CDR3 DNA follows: TGTGCCAGTAGACCGCAGGGGCGGGATAATCAGCCCCAGCATTTT. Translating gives CASRPQGRDNQPQHF.